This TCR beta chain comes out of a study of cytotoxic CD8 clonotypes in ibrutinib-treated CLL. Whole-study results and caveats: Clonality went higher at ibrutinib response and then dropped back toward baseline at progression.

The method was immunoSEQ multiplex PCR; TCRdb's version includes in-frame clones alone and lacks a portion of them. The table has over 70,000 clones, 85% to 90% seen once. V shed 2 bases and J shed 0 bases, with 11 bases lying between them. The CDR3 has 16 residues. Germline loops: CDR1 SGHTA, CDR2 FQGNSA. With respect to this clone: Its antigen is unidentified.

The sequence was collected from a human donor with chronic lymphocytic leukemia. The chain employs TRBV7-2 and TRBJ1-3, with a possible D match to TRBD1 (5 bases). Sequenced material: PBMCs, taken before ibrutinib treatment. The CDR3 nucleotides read TGTGCCAGCAGCTTAATCGGGCAGGGCTCTGGAAACACCATATATTTT. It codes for CASSLIGQGSGNTIYF. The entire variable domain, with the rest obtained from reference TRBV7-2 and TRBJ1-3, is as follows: GAGVSQSPSNKVTEKGKDVELRCDPISGHTALYWYRQSLGQGLEFLIYFQGNSAPDKSGLPSDRFSAERTGGSVSTLTIQRTQQEDSAVYLCASSLIGQGSGNTIYFGEGSWLTVV.